What follows are 26 T cell receptor beta chains derived from one specimen sequenced in a study of shared clonotypes between healthy human individuals. Repertoires were generated with immunoSEQ multiplex PCR, while TCRdb's copy carries only in-frame clones and drops some. Of some 2,100,000 clones in the sample, approximately 95% were seen once. The specimen sequenced was naive CD4+ T cells sorted from blood. Noted subset: CD45RA+ positively selected. The receptors come from a man aged 18 to 35 in good health.

This chain links TRBV7-9 with TRBJ1-3, with TRBD1 as a possible D gene (6 bases). This CDR3 region has 16 residues. The germline V and J ends were trimmed by 1 base and 0 bases, with 10 bases remaining between them. Germline V gene sequence: CDR1 SEHNR, CDR2 FQNEAQ (reference sequence). The CDR3 region has the DNA TGTGCCAGCAGCTTAGGGACAGCTTTCTCTGGAAACACCATATATTTT. It yields the protein CASSLGTAFSGNTIYF.

The chain has TRBV10-1 and TRBJ2-3; 8 bases are shared with TRBD2. The CDR3 consists of 14 residues. The J segment lost 1 base and the V segment lost 5 bases, leaving 2 bases of the junction unmatched. Germline V gene sequence: CDR1 WNHNN, CDR2 SYGVQD (reference sequence). CDR3 loop: CASSKAGGTDTQYF. The CDR3, as DNA: TGCGCCAGCAGTAAAGCGGGGGGCACAGATACGCAGTATTTT.

The gene calls are TRBV19 and TRBJ2-5, with 7 bases that match TRBD1. This CDR3 spans 14 amino acids. CDR1 and CDR2 from the germline V gene are LNHDA and SQIVND (reference sequence). Trimming at V came to 7 bases and at J to 1 base, leaving 6 bases not matched to a gene. The CDR3 DNA reads TGTGCCAGTAAGAGGACAGGCCCCCAAGAGACCCAGTACTTC. Amino acid sequence: CASKRTGPQETQYF.

For the CDR3, the DNA is TGTGCCAGCCGGATCGACACAGATACGCAGTATTTT. Translation: CASRIDTDTQYF. The gene calls are TRBV6-5 and TRBJ2-3; D is uncertain. Trimming removed 8 bases from V and 2 bases from J, with 8 bases in between. This CDR3 region has 12 residues. Germline loops: CDR1 MNHEY, CDR2 SVGAGI.

The chain combines TRBV28 with TRBJ2-7; weak D call: TRBD2 (6 bases). This CDR3 is 17 amino acids long. CDR1 and CDR2 from the germline V gene are MDHEN and SYDVKM. Between the trimmed V and J ends, which lost 5 bases and 4 bases, there was a span of 24 bases. The DNA for the CDR3 is TGTGCCAGCAGTGGACTATTTTCTCGGGGGACCACGTACGAGCAGTACTTC. Encoded protein: CASSGLFSRGTTYEQYF.

This clone came up once. V and J are TRBV18 and TRBJ1-6; D is unresolved. Trimming removed 6 bases from V and 6 bases from J, with 15 bases in between. Looked up from germline, CDR1 is KGHSH and CDR2 is LQKENI. CDR3 length: 15 residues. In DNA form, the CDR3 reads TGTGCCAGCTCCCTTGGGCCCCCCGGTAATTCACCCCTCCACTTT. Translation: CASSLGPPGNSPLHF.

This clone was counted once. This CDR3 reads CASSLGASGLFF. The CDR3 DNA reads as TGTGCCAGCAGCCTCGGGGCGTCAGGACTGTTTTTT. The rearrangement uses TRBV14 and TRBJ1-4; maybe TRBD1 (5 bases). Trimming shortened V by 4 bases and J by 13 bases, and 13 bases separated the two germline ends. The CDR3 consists of 12 residues. Per the germline V gene, CDR1 is SGHDN and CDR2 is FVKESK. The whole variable domain, filled in from reference TRBV14 and TRBJ1-4, reads EAGVTQFPSHSVIEKGQTVTLRCDPISGHDNLYWYRRVMGKEIKFLLHFVKESKQDESGMPNNRFLAERTGGTYSTLKVQPAELEDSGVYFCASSLGASGLFFGSGTQLSVL.

The genes are TRBV9 and TRBJ2-5; TRBD1 matches 11 bases. The CDR3 has 16 amino acids. Germline CDR1 SGDLS, CDR2 YYNGEE. The trim removed 3 bases at V and 2 bases at J, leaving 6 bases unmatched. The DNA of the CDR3 is TGTGCCAGCAGCGCACACGGGACAGGGGGTCAAGAGACCCAGTACTTC. Translation gives CASSAHGTGGQETQYF.

V and J are TRBV28 and TRBJ2-1; D possibly corresponds to TRBD2 (6 bases). The V gene's germline CDR1 is MDHEN and CDR2 SYDVKM. Trimming pared 5 bases from V and 0 bases from J, leaving 11 bases between. The CDR3 is 15 amino acids. In nucleotides, the CDR3 is TGTGCCAGCAGTCTAGCGACCCCCTCCTACAATGAGCAGTTCTTC. The encoded protein is CASSLATPSYNEQFF. The full variable domain, with the rest looked up from reference TRBV28 and TRBJ2-1, is DVKVTQSSRYLVKRTGEKVFLECVQDMDHENMFWYRQDPGLGLRLIYFSYDVKMKEKGDIPEGYSVSREKKERFSLILESASTNQTSMYLCASSLATPSYNEQFFGPGTRLTVL.

The V call is TRBV10-3, the J call TRBJ2-7; tentatively, D is TRBD2 (6 bases). Germline V gene sequence: CDR1 ENHRY, CDR2 SYGVKD. The V gene lost 11 bases and the J gene lost 3 bases, with 14 bases spanning the gap. The CDR3 is 12 residues long. CDR3 residues: CASAGLSYEQYF. In DNA form, the CDR3 reads TGTGCCTCCGCGGGGTTAAGCTACGAGCAGTACTTC.

The chain has TRBV5-5 and TRBJ1-2; D call uncertain. V gave up 4 bases and J gave up 5 bases, with 12 bases separating them. Germline values: CDR1 SGHKS, CDR2 YYEKEE (reference sequence). This CDR3 has 13 amino acids. The CDR3 protein is CASSPTEVYGYTF. The CDR3 DNA reads TGTGCCAGCAGCCCGACCGAGGTTTATGGCTACACCTTC.

V and J are TRBV7-2 and TRBJ1-6; D possibly corresponds to TRBD1 (6 bases). Germline V gives CDR1 SGHTA, CDR2 FQGNSA. The CDR3 is made up of 15 amino acids. Trimming removed 2 bases from V and 10 bases from J, with 15 bases in between. The CDR3 DNA follows: TGTGCCAGCAGCTTATTCCCGGGGGGCCAATCACCCCTCCACTTT. It codes for CASSLFPGGQSPLHF.

The J gene is TRBJ2-5, the V gene TRBV10-1; 7 nucleotides align to TRBD2. The germline CDR1 and CDR2 sequences are WNHNN and SYGVQD (reference sequence). J lost 5 bases, V lost 2 bases, and 8 bases had no gene match. The CDR3 runs 15 residues. The CDR3 loop is CASSEPGLAEETQYF. CDR3 DNA: TGCGCCAGCAGTGAGCCGGGGCTAGCGGAGGAGACCCAGTACTTC.

This clone was counted a single time. The chain is built from TRBV10-3 and TRBJ2-7; D is possibly TRBD1 (6 bases). The germline V gene encodes CDR1 ENHRY and CDR2 SYGVKD. The CDR3 has 13 residues. V was cut by 10 bases and J by 4 bases, with 17 bases left in between. In DNA, the CDR3 is TGTGCCACCAGCCCGACAGGCTCTTACGAGCAGTACTTC. Amino acid sequence: CATSPTGSYEQYF.

The rearrangement joins TRBV6-1 to TRBJ2-7, with D possibly called TRBD1 or TRBD2 (5 bases each). Germline values: CDR1 MNHNS, CDR2 SASEGT. The V gene lost 6 bases and the J gene lost 0 bases, with 15 bases spanning the gap. The CDR3 loop spans 15 amino acids. The CDR3 here is CASRQVRGSSYEQYF. In nucleotides, the CDR3 is TGTGCCAGCAGACAAGTGAGGGGAAGCTCCTACGAGCAGTACTTC.

The chain couples TRBV27 to TRBJ2-7, with TRBD2 identical over 7 bases. This CDR3 region has 15 residues. V dropped 3 bases and J dropped 2; count of bases not matched to a gene: 7. In germline, CDR1 is MNHEY, CDR2 SMNVEV (reference sequence). CDR3 region: CASSFGGFRAYEQYF. DNA for the CDR3: TGTGCCAGCAGTTTCGGGGGGTTCAGGGCCTACGAGCAGTACTTC.

This sequence joins TRBV7-9 and TRBJ1-2, with D possibly matching TRBD1 (5 bases). This CDR3 is built from 15 residues. In germline, CDR1 is SEHNR, CDR2 FQNEAQ (reference sequence). Between the trimmed V and J ends, which lost 7 bases and 0 bases, there was a span of 15 bases. DNA for the CDR3: TGTGCCAGCACCCGGGCGACAGAAACTAACTATGGCTACACCTTC. Protein sequence: CASTRATETNYGYTF.

About this clone itself: Other DNA sequences in the same sample also yield this CDR3. V and J are TRBV2 and TRBJ2-7; D may correspond to TRBD1 or TRBD2 (5 bases each). Germline V CDR1 and CDR2: SNHLY, FYNNEI. V was shortened by 6 bases and J by 3 bases, with 9 bases between the two germline ends. CDR3 length: 12 residues. CDR3 bases: TGTGCCAGCAGACTAGACAGCTACGAGCAGTACTTC. It specifies CASRLDSYEQYF.

The CDR3 sequence: CASSFLQEPYGYTF. For the CDR3, the DNA is TGTGCCAGCAGTTTTTTGCAGGAACCCTATGGCTACACCTTC. The J gene is TRBJ1-2, the V gene TRBV27, with D uncertain. Per the germline V gene, CDR1 is MNHEY and CDR2 is SMNVEV (reference sequence). The CDR3 is 14 amino acids. Trimming stripped 3 bases from V and 4 bases from J, with 12 bases between.

The chain couples TRBV6-5 to TRBJ2-7; tentative D call: TRBD1 (6 bases). V was trimmed by 7 bases and J by 1 base, leaving 14 bases between them. The length of the CDR3 is 14 residues. Germline CDR1 MNHEY, CDR2 SVGAGI. The CDR3 reads CASTRGHGSYEQYF. CDR3 bases: TGTGCCAGCACCCGGGGACACGGTTCCTACGAGCAGTACTTC.

V and J are TRBV30 and TRBJ1-1; D may be TRBD1 (5 bases). The V gene lost 1 base and the J gene lost 3 bases, with 12 bases spanning the gap. The CDR3 has 14 amino acids. Germline assignment: CDR1 GTSNPN and CDR2 SVGIG (reference sequence). CDR3 amino acids: CAWSGGPRDTEAFF. The CDR3 region has the DNA TGTGCCTGGAGTGGGGGACCAAGGGACACTGAAGCTTTCTTT.

This chain joins TRBV6-1 and TRBJ2-7, with 7 bases matching TRBD1. J was trimmed by 4 bases and V by 7 bases; bases with no gene match: 10. There are 14 residues in the CDR3. Germline V gives CDR1 MNHNS, CDR2 SASEGT. The CDR3 sequence is CASKATGSRYEQYF. The CDR3 nucleotides read TGTGCCAGCAAAGCGACAGGGTCTCGGTACGAGCAGTACTTC.

The chain has TRBV6-1 and TRBJ1-1, with D unresolved. Germline loops: CDR1 MNHNS, CDR2 SASEGT. This CDR3 is built from 12 residues. The V gene lost 8 bases and the J gene lost 3 bases, with 10 bases spanning the gap. In nucleotides, the CDR3 is TGTGCCAGCCAGCGCCCGGACACTGAAGCTTTCTTT. This translates into CASQRPDTEAFF.

With regard to this clone: This sample also contains other DNA sequences that code for the same CDR3. This chain uses TRBV10-3 with TRBJ2-3; D ambiguous. The germline CDR1 and CDR2 sequences are ENHRY and SYGVKD. V dropped 0 bases and J dropped 4 bases, with 2 bases sitting between them. The CDR3 spans 12 residues. CDR3 protein: CAISESADTQYF. The CDR3 DNA reads TGTGCCATCAGTGAGTCCGCAGATACGCAGTATTTT.

The V gene is TRBV25-1, the J gene TRBJ2-1, with 7 positions matching TRBD1. CDR1 and CDR2 from the germline V gene are MGHDK and SYGVNS. V was clipped by 6 bases and J by 4 bases; unmatched bases: 6. The CDR3 is 14 residues long. The CDR3, as DNA: TGTGCCAGCAGGGATACACAGGGGTACAATGAGCAGTTCTTC. Translating gives CASRDTQGYNEQFF.

This chain uses TRBV6-1 with TRBJ2-7; D perhaps matches TRBD1 (6 bases). The V gene's germline CDR1 is MNHNS and CDR2 SASEGT. CDR3 size: 17 residues. Between the trimmed V and J ends, which lost 2 bases and 4 bases, there was a span of 21 bases. The DNA of the CDR3 is TGTGCCAGCAGTGAAATGAGGGGCGGGCAGGGGATATACGAGCAGTACTTC. Its translation is CASSEMRGGQGIYEQYF.